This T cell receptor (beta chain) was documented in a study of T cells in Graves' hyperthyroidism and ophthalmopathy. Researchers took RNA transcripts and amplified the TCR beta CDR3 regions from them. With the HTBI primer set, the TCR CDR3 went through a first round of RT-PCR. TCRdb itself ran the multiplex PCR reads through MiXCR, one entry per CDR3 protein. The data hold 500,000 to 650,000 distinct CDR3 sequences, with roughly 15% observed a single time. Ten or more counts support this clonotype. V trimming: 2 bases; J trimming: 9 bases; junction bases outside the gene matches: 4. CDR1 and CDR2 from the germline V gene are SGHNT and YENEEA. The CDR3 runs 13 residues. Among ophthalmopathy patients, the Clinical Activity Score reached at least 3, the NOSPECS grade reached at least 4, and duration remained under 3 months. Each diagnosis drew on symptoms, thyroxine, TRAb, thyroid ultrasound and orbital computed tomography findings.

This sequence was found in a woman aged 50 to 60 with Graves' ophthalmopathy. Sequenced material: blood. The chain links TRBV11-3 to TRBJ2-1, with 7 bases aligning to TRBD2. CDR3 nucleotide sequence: TGTGCCAGCAGCTTAAGCAGGGAGGGTGAGCAGTTCTTC. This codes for CASSLSREGEQFF.